This TCR beta chain was sequenced during a study of shared clonotypes between healthy human individuals. Study-wide results and limits: Tissues were not sampled, only blood, and their repertoires likely differ.

With respect to this clone: As yet, its antigen is unknown.

Naive CD8 populations comprised CD45RO-negative cells positively selected for CCR7, excluding terminally differentiated effector memory CD45RA+ cells. Donors included only healthy HIV-negative adults lacking recent acute infections or vaccinations. Donors comprised only Caucasian adults living in Nashville, Tennessee. J lost 1 base, V lost 4 bases, and 5 bases had no gene match. The CDR3 contains 16 residues. Germline CDR1 and CDR2: LGHNA and YSLEER. Genomic DNA (from each subset) was split evenly across several immunoSEQ plates. Assay: immunoSEQ multiplex PCR; the TCRdb copy retains only in-frame clones and omits some. The sample has over 2 million clones; less than 95% are singletons.

This sequence originates from a man aged 18-30 years in good health. Sequenced input: naive CD8+ T cells sorted from blood. The V and J genes are TRBV4-3 and TRBJ2-2; 8 nucleotides align to TRBD1. The CDR3 bases are TGCGCCAGCAGCCCAACCGGGACAGGGAACACCGGGGAGCTGTTTTTT. Its protein is CASSPTGTGNTGELFF.